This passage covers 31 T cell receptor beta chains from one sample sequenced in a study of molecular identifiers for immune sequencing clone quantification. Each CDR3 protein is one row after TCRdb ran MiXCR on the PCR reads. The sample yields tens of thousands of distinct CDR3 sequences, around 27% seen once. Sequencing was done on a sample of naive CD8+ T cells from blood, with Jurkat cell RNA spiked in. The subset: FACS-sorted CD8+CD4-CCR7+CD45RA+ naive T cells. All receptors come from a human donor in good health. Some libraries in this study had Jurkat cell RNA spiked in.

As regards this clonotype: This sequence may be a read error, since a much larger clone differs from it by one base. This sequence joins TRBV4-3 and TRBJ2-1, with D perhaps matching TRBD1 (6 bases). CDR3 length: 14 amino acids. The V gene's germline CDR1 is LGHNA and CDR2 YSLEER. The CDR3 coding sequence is TGCGCCAGCAGCCAAGAGTTCAGGGACAATGAGCAGTTATTC. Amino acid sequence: CASSQEFRDNEQLF.

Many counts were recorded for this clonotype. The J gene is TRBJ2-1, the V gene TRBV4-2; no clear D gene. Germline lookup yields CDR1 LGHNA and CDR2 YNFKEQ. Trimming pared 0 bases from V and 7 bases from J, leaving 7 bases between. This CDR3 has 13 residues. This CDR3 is CASSQDYGNEQFF. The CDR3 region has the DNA TGTGCCAGCAGCCAAGATTACGGGAATGAGCAGTTCTTC.

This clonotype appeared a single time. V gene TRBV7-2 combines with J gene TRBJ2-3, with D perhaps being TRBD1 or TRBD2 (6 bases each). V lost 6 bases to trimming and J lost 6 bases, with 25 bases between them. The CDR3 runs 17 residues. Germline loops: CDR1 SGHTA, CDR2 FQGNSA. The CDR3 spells CASSRHRVGLPLDTQYF. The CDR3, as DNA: TGTGCCAGCAGTCGTCACAGGGTGGGACTCCCATTGGATACGCAGTATTTT.

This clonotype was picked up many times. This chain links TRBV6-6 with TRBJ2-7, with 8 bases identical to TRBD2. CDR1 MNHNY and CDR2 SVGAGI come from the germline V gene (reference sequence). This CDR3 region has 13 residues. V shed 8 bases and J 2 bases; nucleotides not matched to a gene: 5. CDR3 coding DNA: TGTGCCAGCGTCCCGGGACTAGCCTACGAGCAGTACTTC. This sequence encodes CASVPGLAYEQYF.

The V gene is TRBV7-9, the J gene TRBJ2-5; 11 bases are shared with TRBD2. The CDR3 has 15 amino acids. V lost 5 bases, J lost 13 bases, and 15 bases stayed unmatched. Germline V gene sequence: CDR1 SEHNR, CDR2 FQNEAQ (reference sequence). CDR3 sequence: CASSLSGGAAAPPYF. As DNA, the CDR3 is TGTGCCAGCAGCCTTAGCGGGGGGGCCGCAGCGCCCCCGTACTTC.

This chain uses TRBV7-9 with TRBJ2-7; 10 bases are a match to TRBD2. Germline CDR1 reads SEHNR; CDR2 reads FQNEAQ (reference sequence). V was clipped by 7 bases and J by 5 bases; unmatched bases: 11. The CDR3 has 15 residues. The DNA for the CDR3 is TGTGCCAGCACCGCACTAGCGGGATATAGAGACGAGCAGTACTTC. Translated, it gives CASTALAGYRDEQYF.

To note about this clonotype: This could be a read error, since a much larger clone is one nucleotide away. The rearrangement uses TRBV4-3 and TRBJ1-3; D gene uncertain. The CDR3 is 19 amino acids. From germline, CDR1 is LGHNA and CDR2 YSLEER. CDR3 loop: CASGQGLYVEPLSGNTIYF. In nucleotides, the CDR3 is TGCGCCAGCGGCCAAGGGTTGTACGTGGAGCCCCTCTCTGGAAACACCATATATTTT.

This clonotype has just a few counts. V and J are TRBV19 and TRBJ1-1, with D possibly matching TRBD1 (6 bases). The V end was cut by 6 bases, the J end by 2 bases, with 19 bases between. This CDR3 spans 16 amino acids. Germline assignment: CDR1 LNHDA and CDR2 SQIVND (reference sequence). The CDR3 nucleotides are TGTGCCAGTAGCCCTGAAAGGGGGACTATAAACACTGAAGCTTTCTTT. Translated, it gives CASSPERGTINTEAFF.

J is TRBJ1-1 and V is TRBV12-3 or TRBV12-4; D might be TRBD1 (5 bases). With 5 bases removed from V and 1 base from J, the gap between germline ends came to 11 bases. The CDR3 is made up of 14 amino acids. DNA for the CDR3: TGTGCCAGCAGTCAGGGACTGACGAACACTGAAGCTTTCTTT. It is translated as CASSQGLTNTEAFF.

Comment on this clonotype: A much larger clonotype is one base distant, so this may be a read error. CDR3 region: CASSVADLGADTQYF. CDR3 nucleotides: TGTGCCAGCAGCGTAGCGGATTTGGGCGCAGATACGCAGTATTTT. This rearrangement joins TRBV9 to TRBJ2-3; no definite D call. The CDR3 is 15 residues long. V was pared by 0 bases and J by 4 bases, with 12 bases between. Per germline, CDR1 SGDLS and CDR2 YYNGEE.

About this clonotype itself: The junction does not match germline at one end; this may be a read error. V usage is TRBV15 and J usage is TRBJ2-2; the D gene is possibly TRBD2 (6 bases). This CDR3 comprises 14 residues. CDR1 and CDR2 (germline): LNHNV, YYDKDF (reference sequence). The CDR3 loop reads CATRETWAGGELIF. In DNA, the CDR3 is TGTGCCACCAGGGAGACGTGGGCTGGCGGGGAGCTGATTTTT.

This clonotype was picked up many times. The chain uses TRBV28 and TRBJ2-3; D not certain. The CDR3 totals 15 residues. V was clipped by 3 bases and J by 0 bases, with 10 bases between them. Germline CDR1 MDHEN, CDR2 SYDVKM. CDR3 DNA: TGTGCCAGCAGTTTCGTCTCGACTAGCACAGATACGCAGTATTTT. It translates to CASSFVSTSTDTQYF. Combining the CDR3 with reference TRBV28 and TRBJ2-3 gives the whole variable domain DVKVTQSSRYLVKRTGEKVFLECVQDMDHENMFWYRQDPGLGLRLIYFSYDVKMKEKGDIPEGYSVSREKKERFSLILESASTNQTSMYLCASSFVSTSTDTQYFGPGTRLTVL.

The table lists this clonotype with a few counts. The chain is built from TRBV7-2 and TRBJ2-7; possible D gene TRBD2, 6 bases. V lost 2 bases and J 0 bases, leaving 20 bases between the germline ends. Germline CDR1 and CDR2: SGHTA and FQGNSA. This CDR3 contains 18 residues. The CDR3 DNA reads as TGTGCCAGCAGCTTAATCGGGGGACCTGTCCGGGCCTCCTACGAGCAGTACTTC. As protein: CASSLIGGPVRASYEQYF.

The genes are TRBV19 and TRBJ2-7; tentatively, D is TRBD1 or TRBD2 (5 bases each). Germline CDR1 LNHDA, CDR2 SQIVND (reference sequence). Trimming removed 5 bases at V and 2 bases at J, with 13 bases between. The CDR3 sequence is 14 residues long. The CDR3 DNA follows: TGTGCCAGTAGTTTGGTGGGGGTTCCCTACGAGCAGTACTTC. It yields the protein CASSLVGVPYEQYF.

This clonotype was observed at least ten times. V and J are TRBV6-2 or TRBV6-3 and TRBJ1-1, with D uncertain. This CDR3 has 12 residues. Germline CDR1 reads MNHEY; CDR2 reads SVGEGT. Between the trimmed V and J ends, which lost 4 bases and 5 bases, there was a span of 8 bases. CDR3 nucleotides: TGTGCCAGCAGTTGGACTGAGACTGAAGCTTTCTTT. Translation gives CASSWTETEAFF.

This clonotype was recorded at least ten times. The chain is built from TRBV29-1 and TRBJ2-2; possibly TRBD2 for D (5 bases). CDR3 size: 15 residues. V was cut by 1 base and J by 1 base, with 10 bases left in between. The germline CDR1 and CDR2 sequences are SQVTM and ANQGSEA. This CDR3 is CSVEARGLNTGELFF. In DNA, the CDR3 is TGCAGCGTTGAAGCCCGAGGGCTGAACACCGGGGAGCTGTTTTTT.

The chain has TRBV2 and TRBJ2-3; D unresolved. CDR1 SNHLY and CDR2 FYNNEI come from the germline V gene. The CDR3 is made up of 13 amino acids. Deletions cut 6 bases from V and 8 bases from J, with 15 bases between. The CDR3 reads CASRAESWGTQYF. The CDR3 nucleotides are TGTGCCAGCAGGGCTGAGAGTTGGGGTACGCAGTATTTT.

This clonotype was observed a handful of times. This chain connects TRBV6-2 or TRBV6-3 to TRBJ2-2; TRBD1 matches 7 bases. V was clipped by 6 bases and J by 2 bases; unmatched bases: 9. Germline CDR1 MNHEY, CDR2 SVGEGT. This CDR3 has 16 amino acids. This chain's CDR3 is CASSPRDSLNTGELFF. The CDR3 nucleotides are TGTGCCAGCAGCCCACGGGACAGTCTTAACACCGGGGAGCTGTTTTTT.

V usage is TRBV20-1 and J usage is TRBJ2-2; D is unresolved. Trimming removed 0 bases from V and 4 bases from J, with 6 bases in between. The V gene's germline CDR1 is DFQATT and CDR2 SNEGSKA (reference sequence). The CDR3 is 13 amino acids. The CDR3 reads CSARDRSTGELFF. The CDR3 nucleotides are TGCAGTGCTAGAGACAGGTCCACCGGGGAGCTGTTTTTT.

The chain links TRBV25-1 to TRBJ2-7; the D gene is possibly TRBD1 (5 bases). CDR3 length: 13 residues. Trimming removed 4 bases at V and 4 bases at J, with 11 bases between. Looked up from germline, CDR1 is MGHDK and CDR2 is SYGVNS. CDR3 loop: CASSGQPDYEQYF. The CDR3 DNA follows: TGTGCCAGCAGTGGACAGCCGGATTACGAGCAGTACTTC.

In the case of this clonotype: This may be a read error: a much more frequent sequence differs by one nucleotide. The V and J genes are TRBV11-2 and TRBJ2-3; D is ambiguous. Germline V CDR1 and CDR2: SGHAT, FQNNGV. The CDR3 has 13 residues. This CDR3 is CASSPISVDTQCF. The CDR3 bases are TGTGCCAGCAGCCCGATTAGTGTAGATACGCAGTGTTTT. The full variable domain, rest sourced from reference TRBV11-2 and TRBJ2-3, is EAGVAQSPRYKIIEKRQSVAFWCNPISGHATLYWYQQILGQGPKLLIQFQNNGVVDDSQLPKDRFSAERLKGVDSTLKIQPAKLEDSAVYLCASSPISVDTQCFGPGTRLTVL.

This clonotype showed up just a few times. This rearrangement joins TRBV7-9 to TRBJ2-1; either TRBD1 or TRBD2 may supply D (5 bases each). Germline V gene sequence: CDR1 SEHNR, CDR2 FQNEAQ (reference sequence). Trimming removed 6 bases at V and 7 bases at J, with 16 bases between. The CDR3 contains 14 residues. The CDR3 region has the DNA TGTGCCAGCAGTAAACCGGGACCGAGAAATGAGCAGTTCTTC. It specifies CASSKPGPRNEQFF.

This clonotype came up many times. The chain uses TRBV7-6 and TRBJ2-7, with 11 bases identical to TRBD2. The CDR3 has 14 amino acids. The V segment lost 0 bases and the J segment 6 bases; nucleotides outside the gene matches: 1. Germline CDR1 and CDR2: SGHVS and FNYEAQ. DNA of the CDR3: TGTGCCAGCAGCTTAGCGCTAGCGGGGGGCGAGCAGTACTTC. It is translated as CASSLALAGGEQYF. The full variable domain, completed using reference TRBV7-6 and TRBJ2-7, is GAGVSQSPRYKVTKRGQDVALRCDPISGHVSLYWYRQALGQGPEFLTYFNYEAQQDKSGLPNDRFSAERPEGSISTLTIQRTEQRDSAMYRCASSLALAGGEQYFGPGTRLTVT.

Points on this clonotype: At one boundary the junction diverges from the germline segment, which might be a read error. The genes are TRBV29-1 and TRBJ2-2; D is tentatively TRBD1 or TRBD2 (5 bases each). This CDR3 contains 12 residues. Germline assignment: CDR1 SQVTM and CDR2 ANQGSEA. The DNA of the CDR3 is TGCAGCGTTGAACTAGCCGCCAGGGAGCTGTTTTTC. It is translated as CSVELAARELFF.

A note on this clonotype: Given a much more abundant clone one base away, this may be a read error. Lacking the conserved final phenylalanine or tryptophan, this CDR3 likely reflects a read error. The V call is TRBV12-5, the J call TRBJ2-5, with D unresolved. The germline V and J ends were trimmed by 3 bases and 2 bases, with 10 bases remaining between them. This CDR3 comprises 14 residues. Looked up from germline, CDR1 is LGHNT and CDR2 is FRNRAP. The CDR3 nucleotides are TGTGCTAGTGGTTTACCGGACGAACAAGAGACCCAGTACCTC. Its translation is CASGLPDEQETQYL.

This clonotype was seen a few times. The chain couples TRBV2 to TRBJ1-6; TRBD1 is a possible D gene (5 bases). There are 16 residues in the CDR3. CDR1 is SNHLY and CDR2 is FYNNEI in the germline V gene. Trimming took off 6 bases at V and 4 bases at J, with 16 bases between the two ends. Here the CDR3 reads CASRAAGTAYNSPLHF. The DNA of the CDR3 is TGTGCCAGCAGGGCCGCCGGGACGGCATATAATTCACCCCTCCACTTT.

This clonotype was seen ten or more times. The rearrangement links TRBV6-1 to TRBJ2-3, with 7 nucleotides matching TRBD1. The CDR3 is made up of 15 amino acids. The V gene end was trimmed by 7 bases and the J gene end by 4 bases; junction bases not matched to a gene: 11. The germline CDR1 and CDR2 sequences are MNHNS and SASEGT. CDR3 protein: CASKQGIPEADTQYF. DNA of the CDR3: TGTGCCAGCAAACAGGGGATTCCCGAGGCAGATACGCAGTATTTT.

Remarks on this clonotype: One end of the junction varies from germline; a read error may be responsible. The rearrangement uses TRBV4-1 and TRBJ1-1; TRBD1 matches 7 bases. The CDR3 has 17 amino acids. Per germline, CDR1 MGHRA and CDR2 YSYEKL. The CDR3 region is CASRLVVRGRGPPDAFF. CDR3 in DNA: TGCGCCAGCCGCCTAGTTGTAAGGGGGCGGGGGCCCCCTGACGCTTTCTTT.

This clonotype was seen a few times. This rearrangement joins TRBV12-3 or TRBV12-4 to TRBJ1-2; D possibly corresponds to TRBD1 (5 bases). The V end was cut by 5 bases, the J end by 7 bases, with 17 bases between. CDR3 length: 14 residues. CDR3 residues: CASSPGAIAIGYTF. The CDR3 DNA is TGTGCCAGCAGTCCCGGGGCGATAGCTATTGGCTACACCTTC.

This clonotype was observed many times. Here the CDR3 DNA reads TGTGCCAGCAGTTTAAGGGGACGACTCAGCTACGAGCAGTACTTC. Amino acid sequence: CASSLRGRLSYEQYF. The rearrangement joins TRBV28 to TRBJ2-7, with D perhaps matching TRBD1 or TRBD2 (5 bases each). Trimming left V 2 bases short and J 3 bases short, with 14 bases between. CDR3 length equals 15 residues. Germline V gene lookup returns CDR1 MDHEN and CDR2 SYDVKM.

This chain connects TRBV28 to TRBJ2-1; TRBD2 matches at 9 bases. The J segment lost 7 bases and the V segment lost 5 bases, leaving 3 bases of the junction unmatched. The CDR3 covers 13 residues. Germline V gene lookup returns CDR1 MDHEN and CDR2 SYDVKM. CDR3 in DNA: TGTGCCAGCAGTGCCGGACTAGCGAATGAGCAGTTCTTC. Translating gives CASSAGLANEQFF.